The clone carrying this T cell receptor (beta chain) was recorded a few times. Its target is unknown. One junction end does not reproduce the germline sequence, and a read error may be involved. Primers for the PCR totalled 60 Vbeta and 13 Jbeta. Profiling relied on immunoSEQ multiplex PCR, and the TCRdb table lists in-frame clones only, not all of them. The repertoire holds 220,000 or so clones, around 85% seen once, with about 1.7% in the top ten. This entry is derived from a study of cytomegalovirus exposure and HLA in healthy donors. Study details: Some 91 million unique TCRs from HLA-typed donors were held in an early release of data. Findings of the study overall: Investigators reported 150 to 200 TCR beta chains as tied to cytomegalovirus. DRB1 showed the most TCR associations and HLA-C the fewest in a later analysis, as rates varied by HLA locus. A reported reduction in N-insertions relative to the roughly 640-donor mean was seen in an Asian-associated ancestry cluster in a later analysis.

The germline V gene has CDR1 SEHNR and CDR2 FQNEAQ (reference sequence). This CDR3 region has 13 residues. Material: PBMCs. This TCR came from a man aged 50 or older in good health and CMV-seronegative. The genes are TRBV7-9 and TRBJ1-5; D might be TRBD1 (5 bases). The CDR3 protein is CASSLGHHQPQHF. The CDR3, as DNA: TGTGCCAGCAGTTTAGGACATCATCAGCCCCAGCATTTT.